This TCR beta chain was retrieved from a study of blood T cell repertoires in COVID-19. TCRdb keeps only in-frame clones here, not all; method: immunoSEQ multiplex PCR. The sample comprises around 83,000 clones, roughly 88% of which are singletons, and 25% to 35% rests with the top ten. In germline, CDR1 is LGHDT, CDR2 YNNKEL (reference sequence). Deletions cut 4 bases from V and 14 bases from J, with 18 bases between. The CDR3 runs to 14 residues. This clone came up a few times. The sequencing sample was made of peripheral blood. J is TRBJ1-6 and V is TRBV3-1 (or the pseudogene TRBV3-2), with D perhaps TRBD1 (6 bases). The clonotype originates from a man over 45 with active or convalescent COVID-19. Here the CDR3 DNA reads TGTGCCAGCAGCCCCCGGGGGGCGCAGGAGTCCCTCCACTTT. This translates into CASSPRGAQESLHF.